This T cell receptor (beta chain) was profiled in a study of response to subunit inactivated influenza vaccine. TCRdb re-derived calls from the RT-PCR reads in MiXCR, one entry per CDR3 protein. This sample carries approximately 530,000 distinct CDR3 sequences, 7.6% of them seen once, and the ten largest clones take under 15%. The CDR3 runs 17 residues. Germline lookup yields CDR1 DFQATT and CDR2 SNEGSKA (reference sequence). Trimming cost V 6 bases and J 0 bases; bases outside gene matches: 12. This clonotype was seen more than once but under ten times. The sequence derives from a man in his fifties or sixties who received an inactivated influenza vaccine. This chain links TRBV20-1 with TRBJ2-3; 10 nucleotides match TRBD2. The source was PBMCs from blood, collected less than 30 months after vaccination. The CDR3 loop reads CSAEVAGGQISTDTQYF. In nucleotides, the CDR3 is TGCAGTGCGGAAGTAGCGGGAGGTCAAATTAGCACAGATACGCAGTATTTT.